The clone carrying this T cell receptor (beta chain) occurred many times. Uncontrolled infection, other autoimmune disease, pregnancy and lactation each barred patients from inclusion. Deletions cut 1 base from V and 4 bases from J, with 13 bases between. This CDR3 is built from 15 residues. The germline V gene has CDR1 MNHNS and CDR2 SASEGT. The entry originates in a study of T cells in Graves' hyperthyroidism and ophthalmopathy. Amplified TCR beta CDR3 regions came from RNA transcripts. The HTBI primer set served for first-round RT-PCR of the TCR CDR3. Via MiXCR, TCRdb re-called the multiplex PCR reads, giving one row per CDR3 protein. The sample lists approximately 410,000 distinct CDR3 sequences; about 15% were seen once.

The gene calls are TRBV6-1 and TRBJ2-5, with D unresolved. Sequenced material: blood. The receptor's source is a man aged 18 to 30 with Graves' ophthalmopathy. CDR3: CASSEGVWDRETQYF. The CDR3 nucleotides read TGTGCCAGCAGTGAAGGAGTCTGGGATAGAGAGACCCAGTACTTC.